The TCR beta chain under discussion was sequenced for a study of OX40 agonist ivuxolimab in advanced cancers. Study at large: Ivuxolimab doses were 0.01, 0.1, 0.3, 1.5, 3 or 10 mg/kg every 2 weeks. One patient with hepatocellular carcinoma and two with cutaneous melanoma, three in all, had partial responses. Cancers in dose escalation were hepatocellular, melanoma, renal cell and head and neck.

Sequencing used immunoSEQ multiplex PCR; TCRdb keeps in-frame clones, though not all of them. Of fewer than 85,000 clones listed, 70% to 90% are singletons. Trimming took 1 base from V and 5 from J; bases not matched to a gene: 5. This CDR3 has 15 residues. The germline V gene encodes CDR1 SEHNR and CDR2 FQNEAQ (reference sequence). Exclusion of a patient followed from autoimmune disease history or systemic immunosuppression. The specimen was CD4+ or CD8+ T cells sorted from blood, collected in a trial of the OX40 agonist ivuxolimab. The TCR originated in an adult with an advanced solid tumor such as melanoma, head and neck, liver or kidney cancer. V usage is TRBV7-9 and J usage is TRBJ2-3; 8 bases align to TRBD2. CDR3 amino acids: CASSLGGLAEDTQYF. As DNA, the CDR3 is TGTGCCAGCAGCTTAGGCGGACTAGCTGAAGATACGCAGTATTTT.